Sequencing of this TCR beta chain was carried out in a study of radiotherapy plus CTLA-4 blockade in lung cancer (dated by TCRdb to between 2017 and 2018). Study-level background: Among enrolled patients, roughly 17% had an objective response and about 30% reached disease control. Summary of the overall study and its limitations: Early dynamic changes in blood T cell clones, together with increased serum interferon-beta after radiation, were reported as the strongest predictors of response. After treatment with radiotherapy and ipilimumab, TCR clones that originated in tumors expanded in peripheral blood.

A word on this clone: What this receptor recognizes is not known. No per-base quality is available; no much larger clone lies one base away.

The study tested focal radiation therapy combined with CTLA-4 blockade (ipilimumab) in patients with chemo-refractory metastatic non-small-cell lung cancer. The library was built by means of the immunoSEQ multiplex PCR assay. TCRdb limited this immuneACCESS table to in-frame rearrangements with V and J called. A share of clones is missing; checked studies link under half to unresolved V genes, and the rest is unexplained. Across this sample there are some 92,000 clones, with more than 75% seen only once. 3% to 4% of the sample rests with the top ten. V ends up 4 bases short and J 8 bases short, with an unmatched junction base count of 13. The germline V gene (reference sequence) yields SGHNT for CDR1 and YYREEE for CDR2. Spanning cysteine to phenylalanine, the CDR3 consists of 17 amino acids. Of the read, only the CDR3 DNA is kept; its 51 bases are in frame from base 1.

The specimen was peripheral blood, collected from a patient treated with radiotherapy plus ipilimumab. Recombination joined TRBV5-4 with TRBJ2-3, and 13 bases in between align with TRBD2. The source of this sequence is a human donor with non-small cell lung cancer who had a partial response to radiotherapy plus ipilimumab. The nucleotide sequence reads as follows: TGTGCCAGCAGCCCAGGACTAGCGGGGGACCTCCCGGGTACGCAGTATTTT. The resulting protein is CASSPGLAGDLPGTQYF.